Listed here are 8 T cell receptor beta chains from one sample, sequenced in a study of T cell responses to AZD1222 COVID-19 vaccine. The protocol was immunoSEQ multiplex PCR, while the TCRdb copy is restricted to in-frame clones and leaves out a portion. The sample lists 110,000 to 150,000 clones; roughly 90% were seen once. The sample here was peripheral blood, taken on day 0 of AZD1222 vaccination. These receptors came from an adult in good health.

This rearrangement joins TRBV29-1 to TRBJ2-7; TRBD2 matches at 10 bases. The germline V gene has CDR1 SQVTM and CDR2 ANQGSEA. The CDR3 has 14 amino acids. V gave up 2 bases and J gave up 5 bases; unmatched junction bases: 6. This chain's CDR3 is CSVESTSGKDEQYF. Here the CDR3 DNA reads TGCAGCGTTGAATCTACTAGCGGGAAAGACGAGCAGTACTTC.

The chain recombines TRBV9 with TRBJ2-1, with TRBD1 as a possible D gene (7 bases). The V gene's germline CDR1 is SGDLS and CDR2 YYNGEE. This CDR3 is 19 amino acids long. Trimming left V 0 bases short and J 4 bases short, with 23 bases between. CDR3 in amino acids: CASSVDGFGGGGSYNEQFF. In DNA, the CDR3 is TGTGCCAGCAGCGTAGATGGTTTTGGAGGGGGCGGAAGTTACAATGAGCAGTTCTTC.

The V gene is TRBV27, the J gene TRBJ1-1; 9 bases are shared with TRBD1. V lost 7 bases, J lost 3 bases, and 6 bases stayed unmatched. CDR1 MNHEY and CDR2 SMNVEV come from the germline V gene (reference sequence). This CDR3 is built from 14 residues. The CDR3 spells CASTRTGGYTEAFF. The CDR3 DNA reads as TGTGCCAGCACCCGAACAGGGGGCTACACTGAAGCTTTCTTT.

This chain uses TRBV2 with TRBJ1-4; D possibly corresponds to TRBD1 (5 bases). Germline V gene sequence: CDR1 SNHLY, CDR2 FYNNEI. The CDR3 runs to 15 residues. The V end lost 6 bases, the J end lost 3 bases, and 14 bases lay between the germline ends. The CDR3 is CASRSTGTANEKLFF. The CDR3 region has the DNA TGTGCCAGCAGATCTACCGGGACGGCTAATGAAAAACTGTTTTTT.

This sequence joins TRBV7-8 and TRBJ2-3; 8 nucleotides agree with TRBD2. V gave up 4 bases and J gave up 4 bases; unmatched junction bases: 10. This CDR3 region has 16 residues. The germline CDR1 and CDR2 sequences are SGHVS and FQNEAQ. CDR3 DNA: TGTGCCAGCAGCTCCGTAAGGGGCGGGAGGTCAGATACGCAGTATTTT. Protein: CASSSVRGGRSDTQYF.

The V and J genes are TRBV7-3 and TRBJ1-4; no clear D. Per the germline V gene, CDR1 is SGHTA and CDR2 is FQGTGA. V was cut by 0 bases and J by 6 bases, with 8 bases left in between. The CDR3 sequence is 14 residues long. The CDR3: CASSLTPGYEKLFF. The CDR3 region has the DNA TGTGCCAGCAGCTTAACACCGGGCTATGAAAAACTGTTTTTT.

The chain joins TRBV28 to TRBJ1-5; 10 nucleotides align to TRBD1. Unmatched junction bases numbered 4, after V lost 5 bases and J lost 3 bases. The CDR3 sequence is 15 residues long. CDR1 is MDHEN, CDR2 SYDVKM, per germline. CDR3 DNA: TGTGCCAGCAGTCCCGACAGGGGGCACAATCAGCCCCAGCATTTT. Protein product: CASSPDRGHNQPQHF.

The chain has TRBV11-2 and TRBJ1-1, with TRBD1 as a possible D gene (6 bases). From germline, CDR1 is SGHAT and CDR2 FQNNGV. This CDR3 is built from 12 residues. V dropped 10 bases and J dropped 5 bases, with 14 bases sitting between them. The CDR3 is CATRQGRTEAFF. As DNA, the CDR3 is TGTGCCACCCGGCAGGGGAGGACTGAAGCTTTCTTT.